Shown below are 24 T cell receptor beta chains from a single sample sequenced in a study of T cells after yellow fever vaccination (dated by TCRdb to between 2018 and 2021). The treatment or condition label here, explained by the study, means: live attenuated yellow fever vaccine strain. The library was built by means of 5' RACE. TCRdb lists the instrument as Illumina HiSeq 2500. Clones were called with MiXCR by TCRdb after fastp trimmed the public reads at Q25, and only in-frame beta chains were retained. Records with the same CDR3 protein are collapsed into one entry carrying the most frequent genes and DNA. In all, the sample holds around 25,000 distinct CDR3 sequences, and approximately 3.2% of those were seen once. Together, the top ten hold 0.8% to 1% of the sample. The sample consisted of PBMCs, either bulk or a sorted T-cell subset (CD4+, CD8+, memory, or dextramer-sorted; not recorded which), taken roughly 46 days after the first yellow fever vaccination. Receptors were obtained from a man younger than 35 who received the YFV17D yellow fever vaccine.

In this sample, this clonotype turned up many times. DNA of the CDR3: TGTGCCTGGAGTGTTCAGGGGAAGGTGGCTTTCTTT. Amino acids: CAWSVQGKVAFF. The genes are TRBV30 and TRBJ1-1; TRBD1 might be the D (6 bases). Trimming left V 0 bases short and J 11 bases short, with 13 bases between. CDR3 length equals 12 residues. Germline values: CDR1 GTSNPN, CDR2 SVGIG (reference sequence).

This clonotype was detected many times. This chain uses TRBV7-9 with TRBJ2-1; D may be TRBD2 (5 bases). CDR1 is SEHNR, CDR2 FQNEAQ, per germline (reference sequence). The CDR3 runs to 14 residues. Trimming removed 5 bases from V and 3 bases from J, with 11 bases in between. DNA of the CDR3: TGTGCCAGCAGCGCCCGAGGGAGCTACAATGAGCAGTTCTTC. Translation gives CASSARGSYNEQFF.

This clonotype showed up many times. The V call is TRBV20-1, the J call TRBJ1-5; a possible D gene is TRBD1 (6 bases). The germline V gene encodes CDR1 DFQATT and CDR2 SNEGSKA (reference sequence). V lost 3 bases to trimming and J lost 2 bases, with 11 bases between them. This CDR3 spans 14 amino acids. The CDR3 DNA reads as TGCAGTGCTAGTTCGGGGGGCGGCAATCAGCCCCAGCATTTT. Its translation is CSASSGGGNQPQHF.

This clonotype was observed many times. The J gene is TRBJ1-2, the V gene TRBV7-2; D is uncertain. There are 17 residues in the CDR3. V was pared by 1 base and J by 5 bases, with 20 bases between. Germline values: CDR1 SGHTA, CDR2 FQGNSA. The CDR3 nucleotides read TGTGCCAGCAGCTTAGTAGAATCGCCCCGCGGGAGTTATGGCTACACCTTC. Its protein product is CASSLVESPRGSYGYTF. Full variable domain (missing parts from reference TRBV7-2 and TRBJ1-2): GAGVSQSPSNKVTEKGKDVELRCDPISGHTALYWYRQSLGQGLEFLIYFQGNSAPDKSGLPSDRFSAERTGGSVSTLTIQRTQQEDSAVYLCASSLVESPRGSYGYTFGSGTRLTVV.

The chain couples TRBV5-1 to TRBJ2-6; D not certain. The CDR3 totals 14 residues. The germline V gene has CDR1 SGHRS and CDR2 YFSETQ. With 5 bases removed from V and 9 bases from J, the gap between germline ends came to 15 bases. CDR3 bases: TGCGCCAGCAGGCTAGACTCTGGGTTCAACGTCCTGACTTTC. This gives the protein CASRLDSGFNVLTF. Drawing the rest from reference TRBV5-1 and TRBJ2-6, the complete variable domain is KAGVTQTPRYLIKTRGQQVTLSCSPISGHRSVSWYQQTPGQGLQFLFEYFSETQRNKGNFPGRFSGRQFSNSRSEMNVSTLELGDSALYLCASRLDSGFNVLTFGAGSRLTVL.

This clonotype was counted ten times or more. The chain joins TRBV11-2 to TRBJ1-2; D is perhaps TRBD1 (6 bases). The CDR3 loop spans 14 amino acids. V was trimmed by 0 bases and J by 8 bases, leaving 13 bases between them. CDR1 is SGHAT and CDR2 is FQNNGV in the germline V gene. Written as DNA, the CDR3 is TGTGCCAGCAGCTTAGACCTCGGGGGGCTAGGCTACACCTTC. It yields the protein CASSLDLGGLGYTF.

Many counts were recorded for this clonotype. The CDR3 DNA reads as TGCGCCAGCAGCGACATCCCAGGAGACCCTAACTATGGCTACACCTTC. It specifies CASSDIPGDPNYGYTF. This rearrangement joins TRBV5-1 to TRBJ1-2, with D unresolved. V lost 4 bases and J lost 0, with 16 bases in between. The CDR3 sequence is 16 residues long. Germline CDR1 SGHRS, CDR2 YFSETQ.

This clonotype was counted ten times or more. The chain couples TRBV7-3 to TRBJ2-3; 8 nucleotides line up with TRBD2. V dropped 5 bases and J dropped 2; count of bases not matched to a gene: 9. CDR1 is SGHTA and CDR2 is FQGTGA in the germline V gene. The CDR3 sequence is 16 residues long. CDR3 in amino acids: CASSPRGGSNTDTQYF. Written as DNA, the CDR3 is TGTGCCAGCAGCCCCCGGGGGGGCTCCAACACAGATACGCAGTATTTT.

This clonotype was observed at least ten times. This chain connects TRBV12-3 or TRBV12-4 to TRBJ1-1; D unresolved. V was shortened by 4 bases and J by 1 base, with 10 bases between the two germline ends. The CDR3 covers 14 residues. DNA of the CDR3: TGTGCCAGCAGTTCCCGACCCCGGAACACTGAAGCTTTCTTT. This encodes CASSSRPRNTEAFF.

This clonotype was recorded at least ten times. This chain uses TRBV5-6 with TRBJ1-6; unclear D gene. CDR3 length equals 16 residues. Germline V gene lookup returns CDR1 SGHDT and CDR2 YYEEEE. V shed 3 bases and J shed 0 bases, with 10 bases lying between them. CDR3 sequence reads: CASSSDTYSYNSPLHF. Here the CDR3 DNA reads TGTGCCAGCAGCTCCGACACCTACTCCTATAATTCACCCCTCCACTTT.

This clonotype was found many times. The chain uses TRBV2 and TRBJ2-5, with D tentatively TRBD2 (6 bases). V was cut by 5 bases and J by 10 bases, with 17 bases left in between. Germline CDR1 is SNHLY and CDR2 is FYNNEI. This CDR3 contains 13 residues. Here the CDR3 reads CASSRDSSGVQYF. CDR3 sequence (DNA): TGTGCCAGCAGTAGGGATTCCTCGGGGGTCCAGTACTTC.

There are many counts of this clonotype. The rearrangement joins TRBV6-5 to TRBJ2-5, with D perhaps being TRBD1 or TRBD2 (6 bases each). Germline V gives CDR1 MNHEY, CDR2 SVGAGI. V was pared by 6 bases and J by 3 bases, with 17 bases between. The CDR3 is 15 residues long. DNA of the CDR3: TGTGCCAGCAGACCCCAAGGGGGGCCGGAAGAGACCCAGTACTTC. It encodes CASRPQGGPEETQYF.

This clonotype was counted many times. V and J are TRBV7-2 and TRBJ1-2; weak D call: TRBD1 (5 bases). The CDR3 is 12 residues long. From germline, CDR1 is SGHTA and CDR2 FQGNSA. The V end lost 2 bases, the J end lost 10 bases, and 11 bases lay between the germline ends. The CDR3 reads CASSLLGDLYTF. The DNA of the CDR3 is TGTGCCAGCAGCTTACTGGGGGACCTCTACACCTTC.

This clonotype was picked up many times. The chain employs TRBV27 and TRBJ1-1, with D unresolved. Germline CDR1 and CDR2: MNHEY and SMNVEV (reference sequence). V gave up 1 base and J gave up 5 bases, with 8 bases separating them. The CDR3 length is 13 residues. The CDR3 DNA reads as TGTGCCAGCAGTTTATTAGGGAGTACTGAAGCTTTCTTT. Translating it yields CASSLLGSTEAFF.

By frequency in the sample, this clonotype is medium-sized. V usage is TRBV7-2 and J usage is TRBJ2-3; D is uncertain. Trimming stripped 3 bases from V and 5 bases from J, with 6 bases between. Germline V gene lookup returns CDR1 SGHTA and CDR2 FQGNSA. The CDR3 spans 12 residues. CDR3 DNA: TGTGCCAGCAGCTTCCTAAGAGATACGCAGTATTTT. Protein product: CASSFLRDTQYF.

This clonotype was seen repeatedly, ten times or more. CDR3 sequence (DNA): TGTGCCAGCAGCTTAGGCGAACAAGAGACCCAGTACTTC. This codes for CASSLGEQETQYF. The chain joins TRBV7-2 to TRBJ2-5; D is ambiguous. Between the trimmed V and J ends, which lost 1 base and 2 bases, there was a span of 5 bases. The CDR3 has 13 amino acids. Germline CDR1 is SGHTA and CDR2 is FQGNSA.

This clonotype was picked up many times. This chain uses TRBV5-1 with TRBJ2-7, with D unclear. Germline CDR1 SGHRS, CDR2 YFSETQ. The V and J ends lost 2 bases and 4 bases respectively, with 13 bases between them. The CDR3 consists of 14 residues. CDR3 sequence: CASSLSPGQYEQYV. The CDR3 region has the DNA TGCGCCAGCAGCTTAAGTCCCGGGCAGTACGAGCAGTACGTC.

This clonotype was counted ten times or more. The chain uses TRBV2 and TRBJ2-2, with 7 bases identical to TRBD1. Germline CDR1 is SNHLY and CDR2 is FYNNEI. J gave up 6 bases and V 10 bases, and 8 bases lay outside the gene matches. This CDR3 region has 13 residues. Here the CDR3 reads CATQQGFAGELFF. CDR3 DNA: TGTGCCACCCAACAGGGGTTTGCCGGGGAGCTGTTTTTT. The whole variable domain, remainder taken from reference TRBV2 and TRBJ2-2, is EPEVTQTPSHQVTQMGQEVILRCVPISNHLYFYWYRQILGQKVEFLVSFYNNEISEKSEIFDDQFSVERPDGSNFTLKIRSTKLEDSAMYFCATQQGFAGELFFGEGSRLTVL.

Note on this clonotype: This may come from a read error, since a much larger clone is one base off. The chain couples TRBV25-1 to TRBJ2-1; a possible D gene is TRBD1 (6 bases). The CDR3 is 16 amino acids. The V end was cut by 11 bases, the J end by 0 bases, with 20 bases between. Germline V gene lookup returns CDR1 MGHDK and CDR2 SYGVNS. As DNA, the CDR3 is TGTGCCGGCGCGTCCGTGACAGGAACCTCCTACAATGAGCAGTTCTTC. Translation: CAGASVTGTSYNEQFF.

This clonotype was recorded at least ten times. The chain joins TRBV10-3 to TRBJ2-3, with a tentative D call TRBD2 (6 bases). V lost 8 bases to trimming and J lost 0 bases, with 24 bases between them. The CDR3 covers 18 residues. CDR1 is ENHRY and CDR2 is SYGVKD in the germline V gene. The chain's CDR3 is CAISGTLGSGSSTDTQYF. The CDR3, as DNA: TGTGCCATCTCGGGCACTCTTGGAAGCGGGTCTAGCACAGATACGCAGTATTTT.

This clonotype was picked up many times. The chain has TRBV11-2 and TRBJ2-5, with 9 bases identical to TRBD2. Germline V lookup: CDR1 SGHAT, CDR2 FQNNGV. V lost 3 bases to trimming and J lost 4 bases; unmatched junction nucleotides: 6. This CDR3 spans 15 amino acids. CDR3: CASSLNSGGGETQYF. The CDR3 coding sequence is TGTGCCAGCAGCTTGAATAGCGGGGGAGGAGAGACCCAGTACTTC.

There are many counts of this clonotype. V usage is TRBV28 and J usage is TRBJ2-3, with 9 positions matching TRBD2. The CDR3 is made up of 14 amino acids. Trimming at V came to 6 bases and at J to 6 bases, leaving 7 bases not matched to a gene. CDR1 is MDHEN and CDR2 is SYDVKM in the germline V gene. This chain's CDR3 is CASRGGGGPDTQYF. The CDR3 region has the DNA TGTGCCAGCAGGGGCGGGGGGGGCCCCGATACGCAGTATTTT.

The sample holds many counts of this clonotype. The rearrangement uses TRBV3-1 and TRBJ1-6; tentatively, D is TRBD1 (6 bases). Per the germline V gene, CDR1 is LGHDT and CDR2 is YNNKEL (reference sequence). V was cut by 0 bases and J by 4 bases, with 13 bases left in between. The CDR3 is made up of 17 amino acids. The CDR3 bases are TGTGCCAGCAGCCAAGATAGCGGTGGACAGTATAATTCACCCCTCCACTTT. This gives the protein CASSQDSGGQYNSPLHF.

This clonotype has at least ten counts. The V call is TRBV9, the J call TRBJ2-5; D might be TRBD2 (7 bases). V lost 4 bases to trimming and J lost 5 bases, with 18 bases between them. Germline CDR1 is SGDLS and CDR2 is YYNGEE. The CDR3 totals 15 residues. The CDR3 coding sequence is TGTGCCAGCAGCTCCACGGGGGGCCAACACGAGACCCAGTACTTC. Amino acid sequence: CASSSTGGQHETQYF.